The 2 T cell receptor beta chains in this list originate from one sample, sequenced in a study of beta chain features in type 1 diabetes. All of the isolated RNA was reverse transcribed, so expressed TCRB transcripts were sequenced. TCRdb keeps only in-frame clones here, not all; method: immunoSEQ multiplex PCR. The sample lists 600,000 to 700,000 clones, around 11% occurring once. The antigens for these receptors are not known. Study observations and caveats: In every one of the four CD4+ subsets, TCRB CDR3s were moderately but significantly shorter in Type 1 diabetes patients.

Sequenced sample: naive CD4+ T cells from blood. The receptors here all came from a man in his thirties or forties with type 1 diabetes.

This clone was counted only a few times. The V and J genes are TRBV6-5 and TRBJ1-5; D is perhaps TRBD1 (5 bases). Trimming took off 5 bases at V and 1 base at J, with 9 bases between the two ends. Germline lookup yields CDR1 MNHEY and CDR2 SVGAGI. The CDR3 totals 14 residues. The CDR3 bases are TGTGCCAGCAGTGATGGGGACAGCAATCAGCCCCAGCATTTT. It specifies CASSDGDSNQPQHF.

This clone was counted only a few times. The V gene is TRBV13, the J gene TRBJ1-2; 8 nucleotides agree with TRBD1. Looked up from germline, CDR1 is PRHDT and CDR2 is FYEKMQ (reference sequence). This CDR3 spans 15 amino acids. The V gene end was trimmed by 5 bases and the J gene end by 3 bases; junction bases not matched to a gene: 8. CDR3 sequence: CASSTGRDRHYGYTF. The CDR3 nucleotides are TGTGCCAGCAGCACTGGCCGGGACAGGCACTATGGCTACACCTTC.